This TCR beta chain was identified in a study of T-cell memory formation after mild COVID-19. This CDR3 contains 16 residues. With 4 bases removed from V and 2 bases from J, the gap between germline ends came to 14 bases. Germline assignment: CDR1 MNHEY and CDR2 SVGAGI. This clonotype was picked up a small number of times. The antigen remains undetermined. The 5'RACE method, run with constant-segment primers, produced TCR alpha and TCR beta cDNA libraries (carrying sample barcodes and UMIs). Each CDR3 protein gets one entry after TCRdb re-called the 5' RACE reads with MiXCR. Counted here are 450,000 or so distinct CDR3 sequences, about 23% occurring once; the ten biggest clones make up approximately 13%. Study-wide points: The appearance of some responding clones in pre-infection memory suggested that cross-reactive memory joined. Clones that contracted from day 15 to 85 had balanced CD4/CD8; later expanders were CD4+ biased.

Sequencing was carried out using PBMCs or a T cell subset sorted from them (not recorded which). The chain links TRBV6-5 to TRBJ1-4; D gene unclear. This clonotype was sampled from an adult woman who had mild COVID-19 (a few samples of this study predate the infection). Cell type and time point are not known. In DNA, the CDR3 is TGTGCCAGCAGTTCAGTGGGATTGATGACTAATGAAAAACTGTTTTTT. The encoded protein is CASSSVGLMTNEKLFF.